The 10 T cell receptor beta chains below come from one sample, sequenced in a study of cytomegalovirus exposure and HLA in healthy donors. Both 60 Vbeta primers and 13 Jbeta primers went into the PCR. The protocol was immunoSEQ multiplex PCR, while the TCRdb copy is restricted to in-frame clones and leaves out a portion. The sample consists of 100,000 to 150,000 clones, around three quarters of them appearing once. The sequencing sample was made of PBMCs. The receptor source for this set is a woman aged 45-65 years in good health and CMV-seronegative.

The chain employs TRBV28 and TRBJ2-5, with TRBD2 matching over 10 bases. The J call is doubtful: the DNA matches TRBJ2-7 better. Per germline, CDR1 MDHEN and CDR2 SYDVKM. This CDR3 region has 15 residues. CDR3 nucleotide sequence: TGTGCCAGCACCGGGACCGGGACTAGCGTCTACGAGCAGTACTTC. Protein: CASTGTGTSVYEQYF.

This rearrangement joins TRBV11-3 to TRBJ2-2, with D maybe TRBD1 (6 bases). CDR3 length: 20 amino acids. CDR1 and CDR2 from the germline V gene are SGHNT and YENEEA. V was clipped by 5 bases and J by 0 bases, with 25 bases between them. CDR3 sequence reads: CASSQGHLGGQTTNTGELFF. The DNA of the CDR3 is TGTGCCAGCAGCCAGGGTCACCTAGGAGGACAGACAACGAACACCGGGGAGCTGTTTTTT.

The J gene is TRBJ2-3, the V gene TRBV30; D uncertain. Germline-derived CDR1 and CDR2 are GTSNPN and SVGIG (reference sequence). This CDR3 comprises 13 residues. V was trimmed by 3 bases and J by 5 bases, leaving 12 bases between them. CDR3 region: CAWRLERQDTQYF. The CDR3 coding sequence is TGTGCCTGGAGACTGGAGCGTCAAGATACGCAGTATTTT.

The rearrangement joins TRBV19 to TRBJ2-6; 7 nucleotides line up with TRBD1. CDR1 is LNHDA, CDR2 SQIVND, per germline (reference sequence). The CDR3 loop spans 19 amino acids. The junction had 11 bases not matched to a gene; V was cut back by 3 bases and J by 0 bases. This CDR3 is CASSIIPGQQTSGANVLTF. CDR3 bases: TGTGCCAGTAGTATTATACCGGGACAGCAAACCTCTGGGGCCAACGTCCTGACTTTC.

This chain uses TRBV28 with TRBJ1-2, with D hard to call. The CDR3 loop spans 12 amino acids. Germline V CDR1 and CDR2: MDHEN, SYDVKM. The V end was cut by 6 bases, the J end by 4 bases, with 9 bases between. The CDR3 nucleotides read TGTGCCAGCAGCTCGAACACCTATGGCTACACCTTC. Residues: CASSSNTYGYTF.

The rearrangement links TRBV6-5 to TRBJ1-1; tentatively, D is TRBD1 (6 bases). The V end was cut by 2 bases, the J end by 4 bases, with 8 bases between. This CDR3 has 13 residues. Germline V gene sequence: CDR1 MNHEY, CDR2 SVGAGI. The CDR3 reads CASSYPQGTEAFF. DNA for the CDR3: TGTGCCAGCAGTTACCCACAGGGCACTGAAGCTTTCTTT.

The V and J genes are TRBV9 and TRBJ2-3; 7 bases line up with TRBD2. J lost 6 bases, V lost 2 bases, and 3 bases had no gene match. Germline lookup yields CDR1 SGDLS and CDR2 YYNGEE. This CDR3 has 13 amino acids. CDR3 sequence: CASSVGSGDTQYF. CDR3 nucleotide sequence: TGTGCCAGCAGCGTCGGTAGCGGGGATACGCAGTATTTT. Full variable domain (remainder filled in from reference TRBV9 and TRBJ2-3): DSGVTQTPKHLITATGQRVTLRCSPRSGDLSVYWYQQSLDQGLQFLIQYYNGEERAKGNILERFSAQQFPDLHSELNLSSLELGDSALYFCASSVGSGDTQYFGPGTRLTVL.

In this sample, this clone turned up a few times. The V and J genes are TRBV9 and TRBJ2-1; 7 bases fit TRBD2. This CDR3 spans 17 amino acids. CDR1 is SGDLS and CDR2 is YYNGEE in the germline V gene. Trimming cost V 2 bases and J 7 bases; bases outside gene matches: 15. In nucleotides, the CDR3 is TGTGCCAGCAGCGTTAGGGAGGGGCTAGCGTTAAATAATGAGCAGTTCTTC. It encodes CASSVREGLALNNEQFF.

In its sample, this clone was seen a few times. V and J are TRBV6-5 and TRBJ2-2, with TRBD1 identical over 12 bases. Germline CDR1 is MNHEY and CDR2 is SVGAGI. J was trimmed by 3 bases and V by 4 bases; bases with no gene match: 3. The CDR3 has 16 amino acids. CDR3 sequence (DNA): TGTGCCAGCAGTTGGGGACAGGGGGCGCACACCGGGGAGCTGTTTTTT. Translated, it gives CASSWGQGAHTGELFF.

The chain joins TRBV28 to TRBJ1-4; TRBD1 agrees at 8 bases. This CDR3 comprises 14 residues. The germline gives CDR1 MDHEN, CDR2 SYDVKM. V lost 5 bases and J lost 6; bases outside the gene matches: 5. CDR3 residues: CASSRTTGDEKLFF. The CDR3 DNA reads TGTGCCAGCAGTCGGACGACAGGGGATGAAAAACTGTTTTTT.